This TCR beta chain was sequenced for a study of vaccination and CD4 T cells after COVID-19. Treatment given: approximately 10-day PBMC culture with coronavirus spike peptide pools or control peptides (ViraFEST assay). Scientists ran DNA taken from cultured CD4+ T cells through the Oncomine TCR Beta short-read assay for sequencing. Using its own MiXCR run on the PCR reads, TCRdb lists one record per CDR3 protein. The table shows some 8,000 distinct CDR3 sequences, with roughly 56% occurring only once. Broader study findings: Median numbers of SARS-CoV-2-reactive clonotypes increased from 21 to 38 (not a significant change).

On this clonotype itself: Antigen: not known.

The sequenced material came from CD4+ T cells from blood, cultured in vitro. The clonotype was recovered from a human donor who had recovered from COVID-19.

The CDR3 DNA reads TGTGCCATCAGTGAGTCGACAGGGCGCAATCAGCCCCAGCATTTT. This gives the protein CAISESTGRNQPQHF. The V call is TRBV10-3, the J call TRBJ1-5; TRBD1 matches at 7 bases. V lost 0 bases and J lost 2; bases outside the gene matches: 1. From germline, CDR1 is ENHRY and CDR2 SYGVKD. The CDR3 runs to 15 residues.